A selection of T cell receptor beta chains follows, all from one sample in a study of blood T cell repertoires in COVID-19. The method was immunoSEQ multiplex PCR; TCRdb's version includes in-frame clones alone and lacks a portion of them. The sample holds 210,000 or so clones, about 83% seen once. The sample consisted of peripheral blood. The source of these receptors is a woman between 25 and 40 years old with COVID-19, enrolled during active disease. Each CDR3 is given with its conserved first and last residue. A D gene is named only where the DNA matches it firmly. Clone size is stated in some rows and not others, as once, few, many or a class when expanded.

>TRBV9|TRBJ2-2|few|TRBD1
CASSPSPTGGSTGELFF
TGTGCCAGCAGCCCCTCACCGACAGGGGGCAGCACCGGGGAGCTGTTTTTT
>TRBV27|TRBJ2-5|NA|TRBD1
CASSAGTGAAEETQYF
TGTGCCAGCAGCGCCGGGACAGGGGCAGCGGAAGAGACCCAGTACTTC
>TRBV10-3|TRBJ2-1|NA|TRBD2
CAISDPSGGVYNEQFF
TGTGCCATCAGTGATCCTAGCGGGGGGGTTTACAATGAGCAGTTCTTC
>TRBV9|TRBJ2-5|NA|NA
CASSAPVGGEGQETQYF
TGTGCCAGCAGCGCCCCCGTGGGGGGAGAGGGCCAAGAGACCCAGTACTTC
>TRBV27|TRBJ2-7|NA|NA
CASSLNSQTYEQYF
TGTGCCAGCAGTTTAAACAGCCAAACCTACGAGCAGTACTTC
>TRBV5-5|TRBJ2-3|NA|NA
CASSLEPHSDTQYF
TGTGCCAGCAGCTTGGAGCCTCACTCAGATACGCAGTATTTT
>TRBV19|TRBJ1-1|NA|NA
CASGVNMNTEAFF
TGTGCCAGTGGTGTCAACATGAACACTGAAGCTTTCTTT
>TRBV28|TRBJ1-1|NA|TRBD1
CASSPHLQGERRAFF
TGTGCCAGCAGTCCCCATTTGCAGGGGGAAAGGAGGGCTTTCTTT
>TRBV6-5|TRBJ1-1|NA|NA
CASSYRNLMNTEAFF
TGTGCCAGCAGTTACAGAAATCTAATGAACACTGAAGCTTTCTTT
>TRBV5-1|TRBJ2-3|once|TRBD2
CATSFGGGTDTQYF
TGCGCCACCAGCTTCGGGGGGGGGACAGATACGCAGTATTTT
>TRBV9|TRBJ2-2|NA|TRBD2
CASSVPKAGGANTGELFF
TGTGCCAGCAGCGTACCCAAAGCGGGGGGGGCGAACACCGGGGAGCTGTTTTTT
>TRBV5-6|TRBJ1-6|NA|TRBD1
CASRQDRASPLHF
TGTGCCAGCAGACAGGACAGGGCGTCGCCCCTCCACTTT
>TRBV7-9|TRBJ2-7|NA|TRBD2
CASSSYRTSALVGEQYF
TGTGCCAGCAGCTCCTATAGGACTAGCGCCCTTGTGGGAGAGCAGTACTTC
>TRBV28|TRBJ1-4|NA|TRBD1
CASRVTGTGLEKLFF
TGTGCCAGCAGAGTAACCGGGACAGGGCTTGAAAAACTGTTTTTT
>TRBV3-1/TRBV3-2|TRBJ2-5|NA|NA
CASSQASGSLKETQYF
TGTGCCAGCAGCCAAGCATCAGGGTCGCTCAAAGAGACCCAGTACTTC
>TRBV3-1/TRBV3-2|TRBJ2-3|few|TRBD2
CASSQDRREGSTDTQYF
TGTGCCAGCAGCCAAGATCGCAGGGAGGGAAGCACAGATACGCAGTATTTT
>TRBV9|TRBJ2-1|NA|TRBD1
CASSPRDSHYNEQFF
TGTGCCAGCAGCCCCCGGGACAGCCACTACAATGAGCAGTTCTTC
>TRBV19|TRBJ2-5|NA|TRBD1
CASSIQGAGETQYF
TGTGCCAGTAGTATACAGGGGGCGGGGGAGACCCAGTACTTC
>TRBV19|TRBJ2-1|NA|TRBD2
CASSIRGLAGFSYNEQFF
TGTGCCAGTAGTATCCGGGGGCTAGCGGGATTCTCCTACAATGAGCAGTTCTTC
>TRBV27|TRBJ1-1|NA|NA
CASSFAGREAFF
TGTGCCAGCAGTTTCGCGGGGCGTGAAGCTTTCTTT
>TRBV9|TRBJ2-7|once|NA
CASSVGNRGKAYEQYF
TGTGCCAGCAGCGTAGGTAACCGGGGGAAAGCCTACGAGCAGTACTTC
>TRBV2|TRBJ2-3|NA|TRBD1
CASSGQGSTDTQYF
TGTGCCAGCAGTGGACAGGGAAGCACAGATACGCAGTATTTT
>TRBV27|TRBJ2-5|NA|TRBD2
CASSRGLAGGRETQYF
TGTGCCAGCAGCCGCGGACTAGCGGGGGGGCGGGAGACCCAGTACTTC
>TRBV19|TRBJ1-2|NA|NA
CASSIGGTQYRSYGYTF
TGTGCCAGTAGTATCGGGGGGACTCAATACCGGAGCTATGGCTACACCTTC
>TRBV5-1|TRBJ1-1|few|NA
CASSAQGNTEAFF
TGCGCCAGCAGCGCACAGGGAAATACTGAAGCTTTCTTT
>TRBV7-9|TRBJ1-1|NA|NA
CASSLGSILNTEAFF
TGTGCCAGCAGCTTAGGAAGCATCCTCAACACTGAAGCTTTCTTT
>TRBV7-2|TRBJ2-3|NA|NA
CASSLGPSTDTQYF
TGTGCCAGCAGCTTAGGGCCCAGCACAGATACGCAGTATTTT
>TRBV3-1/TRBV3-2|TRBJ2-7|NA|TRBD2
CASSQEGGRGSYEQYF
TGTGCCAGCAGCCAAGAGGGCGGGAGAGGCTCCTACGAGCAGTACTTC
>TRBV19|TRBJ1-1|NA|NA
CASPGGVGTEAFF
TGTGCCAGTCCCGGGGGGGTCGGCACTGAAGCTTTCTTT
>TRBV19|TRBJ2-1|NA|NA
CASSITYRGADNEQFF
TGTGCCAGTAGTATAACCTACCGGGGGGCCGACAATGAGCAGTTCTTC
>TRBV4-3|TRBJ1-5|once|NA
CASSQDRPGQPNQPQHF
TGCGCCAGCAGCCAAGATAGGCCAGGACAGCCAAATCAGCCCCAGCATTTT
>TRBV24-1|TRBJ2-5|NA|TRBD1
CATSDDRARRETQYF
TGTGCCACCAGTGATGACAGGGCCCGCAGGGAGACCCAGTACTTC
>TRBV3-1/TRBV3-2|TRBJ2-1|NA|NA
CASSQEHREYNEQFF
TGTGCCAGCAGCCAAGAGCACAGGGAGTACAATGAGCAGTTCTTC
>TRBV6-4|TRBJ2-1|NA|TRBD2
CASSVRLAGNNEQFF
TGTGCCAGCAGTGTCCGACTAGCGGGAAACAATGAGCAGTTCTTC
>TRBV7-8|TRBJ1-6|NA|TRBD1
CASSLQGAASPLHF
TGTGCCAGCAGCCTCCAGGGGGCCGCTTCACCCCTCCACTTT
>TRBV4-1|TRBJ2-7|few|NA
CASSQPADTNLYEQYF
TGCGCCAGCAGCCAACCTGCGGACACAAATTTGTACGAGCAGTACTTC
>TRBV5-4|TRBJ2-7|once|TRBD2
CASSKGGGLAGGPYEQYF
TGTGCCAGCAGCAAAGGGGGGGGACTAGCGGGAGGGCCGTACGAGCAGTACTTC
>TRBV3-1/TRBV3-2|TRBJ2-7|NA|TRBD1
CASSPQARQGVFYEQYF
TGTGCCAGCAGCCCCCAAGCCCGACAGGGGGTGTTCTACGAGCAGTACTTC
>TRBV5-8|TRBJ1-1|NA|NA
CASTYSTEAFF
TGTGCCAGCACTTATAGCACTGAAGCTTTCTTT
>TRBV18|TRBJ2-7|NA|TRBD1
CASSDPGQGALEQYF
TGTGCCAGCTCAGATCCGGGACAGGGGGCTTTGGAGCAGTACTTC
>TRBV19|TRBJ1-6|NA|NA
CASRSPLSPLHF
TGTGCCAGTAGGTCTCCCCTTTCACCCCTCCACTTT
>TRBV6-5|TRBJ1-1|once|NA
CASSSSRTFGAEAFF
TGTGCCAGCAGTTCCTCCCGGACATTCGGCGCTGAAGCTTTCTTT
>TRBV5-4|TRBJ1-3|NA|TRBD1
CASSSGQARNTIYF
TGTGCCAGCAGCTCGGGACAGGCCCGAAACACCATATATTTT
>TRBV5-1|TRBJ2-5|NA|NA
CASRGQFGETQYF
TGCGCCAGCAGAGGACAGTTTGGAGAGACCCAGTACTTC
>TRBV7-2|TRBJ2-1|NA|TRBD2
CASSLAAGAYNEQFF
TGTGCCAGCAGCTTAGCAGCGGGAGCATACAATGAGCAGTTCTTC
>TRBV3-1/TRBV3-2|TRBJ2-3|NA|NA
CASSQSQDPSTDTQYF
TGTGCCAGCAGCCAATCACAGGACCCTAGCACAGATACGCAGTATTTT
>TRBV7-3|TRBJ2-5|NA|TRBD1
CASSLTGLRGQETQYF
TGTGCCAGCAGCTTAACAGGCCTCAGGGGGCAAGAGACCCAGTACTTC
>TRBV7-9|TRBJ2-7|NA|TRBD1
CASSPFEGQGVYEQYF
TGTGCCAGCAGCCCATTCGAGGGACAGGGGGTCTACGAGCAGTACTTC
>TRBV6-5|TRBJ1-6|NA|TRBD1
CASKGRQGGSPLHF
TGTGCCAGCAAGGGTAGACAGGGCGGTTCACCCCTCCACTTT
>TRBV3-1/TRBV3-2|TRBJ2-1|once|TRBD2
CASSPGLATNEQFF
TGTGCCAGCAGCCCGGGACTAGCAACAAATGAGCAGTTCTTC
>TRBV28|TRBJ2-5|NA|TRBD2
CATATSGNQETQYF
TGTGCCACAGCGACTAGCGGGAACCAAGAGACCCAGTACTTC
>TRBV7-3|TRBJ2-2|NA|NA
CASSSGLLNTGELFF
TGTGCCAGCAGTTCCGGACTGCTAAACACCGGGGAGCTGTTTTTT
>TRBV25-1|TRBJ1-1|NA|NA
CASSATGNTEAFF
TGTGCCAGCAGCGCAACAGGGAACACTGAAGCTTTCTTT
>TRBV30|TRBJ2-7|few|NA
CAWREGRWYF
TGTGCCTGGAGGGAGGGTAGGTGGTACTTC
>TRBV19|TRBJ1-2|NA|TRBD1
CASSTGQGASGYTF
TGTGCCAGTAGTACCGGACAGGGGGCAAGTGGCTACACCTTC
>TRBV2|TRBJ2-5|NA|NA
CASSEWSNQETQYF
TGTGCCAGCAGTGAATGGTCTAACCAAGAGACCCAGTACTTC
>TRBV6-1|TRBJ2-3|NA|TRBD2
CASSASTSGRATLSTDTQYF
TGTGCCAGCAGTGCATCAACTAGCGGGAGGGCCACCCTGAGCACAGATACGCAGTATTTT